One T cell receptor (beta chain) is described in this entry. What antigen it recognizes has not been identified. Germline and junction disagree at one end, which may indicate a read error. CDR1 SGHTA and CDR2 FQGNSA are derived from the germline V gene. Its CDR3 holds 14 amino acids, cysteine through phenylalanine. CDR3 DNA is the only sequence kept; it has 42 bases, read in frame from the first base. Using the deep immunoSEQ assay, multiplex PCR amplified TCR CDR3 regions from genomic DNA. Extracted genomic DNA from each cell subset was spread evenly across all wells of several immunoSEQ 96-well plates, with each plate serving as a replicate. Each replicate PCR for sorted subsets received roughly 0.2 ug genomic DNA, equal to tens of thousands of T cell genomes. The purified libraries were quantified using a Qubit 3.0 fluorometer, sized with a Bioanalyzer 2100, and then quantified again using the KAPA Library Quantification kit. A separate single-read 150-cycle Illumina NextSeq 550 flow cell was used to sequence each immunoSEQ 96-well plate. The paper's processing steps were these. Because only junctional sequences without quality scores were contained in the immunoSEQ output, filtering matching that applied to full-length reads could not be performed. Sequences were annotated with PyIR, a Python wrapper for IgBLAST v1.9, and V/J genes and CDR3 were assigned using IMGT germline references. Any read was removed if the V/J assignment was weak (E-value above 1e-6), the CDR3 was missing, or the read contained stop codons, out-of-frame junctions, or ambiguous translated residues. A V3J clonotype was defined by an identical inferred V gene, J gene, and CDR3 amino acid sequence. To compute the percentage overlap between repertoires, the number of shared unique clonotypes was divided by the size of the smaller repertoire. Richness of each repertoire was evaluated using RTK rarefaction, the Chao1 estimator, and Recon v2.1 estimates of unobserved clonotypes. For all TCRbeta clonotypes obtained by the gDNA method from a few donors, generation probabilities were computed with OLGA. TCRdb holds this immuneACCESS table with in-frame rearrangements only. Some clones are missing; in checked studies, unresolved V genes explain under half, and the rest has no known cause. V, J and clone size are taken as reported in that table, and D and trimming were inferred from the DNA itself. The sample table records some 2.1 million clones; roughly 94% of these occur just once. The ten largest clones represent 0.1% to 0.15% of the sample.

This specimen belongs to a study of shared clonotypes between healthy human individuals (dated by TCRdb to 2020 to 2022). Notes on the research overall: A couple of women and a few men aged 18 to 49 years were included in the cohort. For each donor, CD4 naive and CD4 memory were each given three plates, CD8 naive was given two plates, and CD8 memory was given one plate. Blood TCR repertoires of five healthy adults were deeply sequenced to estimate repertoire size and the extent of clonotype sharing between individuals. To increase sequencing depth and limit assay-specific biases, different laboratories used diverse techniques to prepare libraries and sequence TCR repertoires. Leukapheresis yielded between about 0.85 and 9 billion PBMCs per donor.

Study-wide findings and limitations: Sharing across a few donors was observed for roughly 5% of naive CD4, 3% to 3.5% of naive CD8, over 2% of memory CD4, and about 0.4% of memory CD8 clonotypes. Compared with non-shared clonotypes, clonotypes shared by all four sorted-subset donors had higher generation probabilities. Pairwise subsampling indicated that sequencing depth was expected to affect the degree of clonotype sharing among donors. Even with the large sequencing depth, rarefaction of the sorted-subset datasets indicated that sequencing was incomplete. Only blood was sampled, and tissue TCR repertoires likely differ from those in blood. Naive subsets generally had larger estimated clonotype richness than memory subsets. The small number of donors limited the genetic and exposure-history diversity represented.

The donors were healthy, HIV-negative adults who had no recently reported acute infections or vaccinations. Only Caucasian adults living in Nashville, Tennessee, USA were represented among the donors. Magnetic negative selection was used to enrich CD4+ T cells, after which naive cells were positively selected on CD45RA and the negative fraction became the memory subset. Blood was obtained by leukapheresis, after which PBMCs were separated by Ficoll-Histopaque density gradient centrifugation and cryopreserved in liquid nitrogen vapor phase. Analytical flow cytometry was used to check the purity and quantity of every magnetically sorted T cell population. Genomic DNA was isolated from every sorted fraction and measured by UV absorbance on a Nanodrop 2000c.

The sequenced sample was naive CD4+ T cells sorted from blood. The cell subset or site label, read with the paper, signifies: CD45RA+ positively selected. Recombination linked TRBV7-2 to TRBJ1-2; TRBD1 is possibly the D segment (6 matching bases). This clonotype originated in a man aged 18 to 30 in good health. The nucleotides read TGTGCCAGCAGCCGTGAACAGGGCGGTGTAATCCGGGGCTTC. Its coded protein is CASSREQGGVIRGF. The entire variable domain, with the stretches around the CDR3 drawn from the reference TRBV7-2 and TRBJ1-2 proteins, is GAGVSQSPSNKVTEKGKDVELRCDPISGHTALYWYRQSLGQGLEFLIYFQGNSAPDKSGLPSDRFSAERTGGSVSTLTIQRTQQEDSAVYLCASSREQGGVIRGFGSGTRLTVV.